This entry features one TCR beta chain sequence. What it binds is unknown. PCR was performed using 60 Vbeta and 13 Jbeta primers. The method was immunoSEQ multiplex PCR; TCRdb's version includes in-frame clones alone and lacks a portion of them. Among some 120,000 clones, over 60% were seen once, and the ten largest hold 0.95% to 1.1%. The sample is drawn from a study of cytomegalovirus exposure and HLA in healthy donors. Findings and caveats of the study: Clonal expansion, a later analysis showed, was greater in HLA-associated TCR beta chains than in equally common others. In a later analysis, TCR association rates varied by HLA locus: DRB1 most, HLA-C fewest. A later analysis reportedly found that, within productive TCRs, an Asian-associated ancestry cluster had fewer N-insertions than the mean observed across the approximately 690 donors.

V was clipped by 6 bases and J by 2 bases; unmatched bases: 6. The CDR3 extends over 15 amino acids. Germline CDR1 reads MDHEN; CDR2 reads SYDVKM. The clonotype comes from a human donor in good health. The chain carries TRBV28 and TRBJ2-7; 11 nucleotides agree with TRBD1. Sequences were obtained from PBMCs. The CDR3 nucleotides are TGTGCCAGCAGCTACGGGACAGGGGGGACCTACGAGCAGTACTTC. Encoded protein: CASSYGTGGTYEQYF.